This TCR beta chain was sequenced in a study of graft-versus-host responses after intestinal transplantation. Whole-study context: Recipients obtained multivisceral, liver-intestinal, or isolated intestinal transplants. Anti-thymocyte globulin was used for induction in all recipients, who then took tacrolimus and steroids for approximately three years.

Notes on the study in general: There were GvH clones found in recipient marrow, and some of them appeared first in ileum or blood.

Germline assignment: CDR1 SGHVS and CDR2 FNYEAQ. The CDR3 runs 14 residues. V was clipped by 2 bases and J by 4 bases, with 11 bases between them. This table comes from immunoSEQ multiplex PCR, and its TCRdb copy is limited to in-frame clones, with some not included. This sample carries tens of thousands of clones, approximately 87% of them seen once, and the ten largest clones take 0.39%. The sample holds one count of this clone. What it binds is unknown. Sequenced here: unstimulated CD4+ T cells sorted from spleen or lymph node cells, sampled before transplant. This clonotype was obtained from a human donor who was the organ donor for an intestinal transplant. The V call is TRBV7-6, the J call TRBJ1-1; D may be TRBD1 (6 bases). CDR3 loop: CASSLTQGITEAFF. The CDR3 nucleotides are TGTGCCAGCAGCTTAACGCAGGGGATCACTGAAGCTTTCTTT.